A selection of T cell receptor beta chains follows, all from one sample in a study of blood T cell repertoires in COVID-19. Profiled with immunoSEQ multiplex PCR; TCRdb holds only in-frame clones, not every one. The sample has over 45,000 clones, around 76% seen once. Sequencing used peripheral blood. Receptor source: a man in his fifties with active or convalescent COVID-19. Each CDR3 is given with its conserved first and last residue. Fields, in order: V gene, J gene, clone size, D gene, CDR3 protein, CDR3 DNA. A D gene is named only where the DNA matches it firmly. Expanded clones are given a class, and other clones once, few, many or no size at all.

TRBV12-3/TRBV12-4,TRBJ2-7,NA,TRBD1,CASGDRGTYEQYF,TGTGCCAGCGGGGACAGGGGAACCTACGAGCAGTACTTC
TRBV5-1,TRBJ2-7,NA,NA,CASSLAGDGMGQYF,TGCGCCAGCAGCTTGGCGGGGGACGGAATGGGGCAGTACTTC
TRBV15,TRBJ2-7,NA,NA,CATSREGSGYEQYF,TGTGCCACCAGCAGAGAGGGTAGCGGCTACGAGCAGTACTTC
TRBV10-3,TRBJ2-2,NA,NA,CAISTGSILYGELFF,TGTGCCATCAGTACAGGTAGCATCTTGTACGGGGAGCTGTTTTTT
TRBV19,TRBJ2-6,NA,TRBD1,CASSVRGQGESGANVLTF,TGTGCCAGTAGTGTTCGAGGACAGGGGGAGTCTGGGGCCAACGTCCTGACTTTC
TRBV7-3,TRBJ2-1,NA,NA,CASSLELAAYNEQFF,TGTGCCAGCAGCTTAGAATTAGCCGCCTACAATGAGCAGTTCTTC
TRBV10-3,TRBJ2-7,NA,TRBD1,CAIRTGDYEQYF,TGTGCCATCAGGACAGGGGATTACGAGCAGTACTTC
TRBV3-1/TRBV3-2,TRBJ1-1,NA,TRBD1,CASSGEDRRGKAFF,TGTGCCAGCAGCGGAGAGGACAGGCGGGGAAAAGCTTTCTTT
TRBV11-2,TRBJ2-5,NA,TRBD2,CASSLDREGQETQYF,TGTGCCAGCAGCTTAGATCGGGAGGGCCAAGAGACCCAGTACTTC
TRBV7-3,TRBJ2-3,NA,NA,CASSLTDRGFRDTQYF,TGTGCCAGCAGCTTAACTGACCGGGGGTTTCGGGATACGCAGTATTTT
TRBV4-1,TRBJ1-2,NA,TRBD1,CASGPLTGPYGYTF,TGCGCCAGCGGACCCCTGACAGGGCCCTATGGCTACACCTTC
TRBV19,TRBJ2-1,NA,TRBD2,CASSNPGLAGVNEQFF,TGTGCCAGTAGTAACCCCGGACTAGCGGGAGTCAATGAGCAGTTCTTC
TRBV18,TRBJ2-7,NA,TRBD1,CASSPGQGANYEQYF,TGTGCCAGCTCACCCGGACAGGGGGCAAACTACGAGCAGTACTTC
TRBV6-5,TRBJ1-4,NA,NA,CASTVATNEKLFF,TGTGCCAGCACGGTTGCAACTAATGAAAAACTGTTTTTT
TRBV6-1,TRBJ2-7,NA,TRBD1,CASSEAGDRMSQYF,TGTGCCAGCAGTGAAGCGGGGGACAGGATGTCGCAGTACTTC
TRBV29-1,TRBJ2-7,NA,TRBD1,CSVRQGANEQYF,TGCAGCGTCCGACAGGGGGCTAACGAGCAGTACTTC
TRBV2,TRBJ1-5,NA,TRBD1,CASVRDRDQPQHF,TGTGCCAGTGTCCGGGACAGGGATCAGCCCCAGCATTTT
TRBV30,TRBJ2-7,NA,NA,CAWNSGSSYEQYF,TGTGCCTGGAATTCTGGCAGTTCCTACGAGCAGTACTTC
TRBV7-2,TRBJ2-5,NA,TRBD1,CASSLGPTGLETQYF,TGTGCCAGCAGCTTGGGGCCGACAGGGCTGGAGACCCAGTACTTC
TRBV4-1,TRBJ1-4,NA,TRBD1,CASRTVGGRSNEKLFF,TGCGCCAGCAGGACCGTAGGGGGCAGGTCTAATGAAAAACTGTTTTTT
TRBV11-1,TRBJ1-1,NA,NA,CASSFMNTEAFF,TGTGCCAGCAGCTTTATGAACACTGAAGCTTTCTTT
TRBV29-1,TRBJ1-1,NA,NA,CSVELVRDTEAFF,TGCAGCGTTGAACTGGTGAGGGACACTGAAGCCTTCTTT
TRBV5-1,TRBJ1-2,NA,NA,CASSQQSNYGYTF,TGCGCCAGCAGCCAACAGAGTAACTATGGCTACACCTTC
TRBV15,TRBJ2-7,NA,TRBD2,CATSRAGGAYEQYF,TGTGCCACCAGCAGAGCCGGGGGGGCCTACGAGCAGTACTTC
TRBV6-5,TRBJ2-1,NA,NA,CASDKSSYNEQFF,TGTGCCAGCGACAAGAGCTCCTACAATGAGCAGTTCTTC
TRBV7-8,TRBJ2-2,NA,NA,CASSPAGELFF,TGTGCCAGCAGCCCCGCCGGGGAGCTGTTTTTT
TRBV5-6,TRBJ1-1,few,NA,CASSLGTGYTEAFF,TGTGCCAGCAGCTTGGGAACAGGGTACACTGAAGCTTTCTTT
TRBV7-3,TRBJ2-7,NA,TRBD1,CASSFPGTGEQYF,TGTGCCAGCAGCTTCCCCGGGACAGGGGAGCAGTACTTC
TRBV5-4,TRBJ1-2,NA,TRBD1,CASSLPNRGYGYTF,TGTGCCAGCAGCTTGCCCAACAGGGGTTACGGCTACACCTTC
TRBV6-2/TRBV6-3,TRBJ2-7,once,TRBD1,CASSYETGGFYEQYF,TGTGCCAGCAGTTACGAGACAGGGGGGTTCTACGAGCAGTACTTC
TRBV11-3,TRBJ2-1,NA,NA,CASSLNARREVFF,TGTGCCAGCAGCTTAAACGCCCGCAGGGAGGTTTTCTTC
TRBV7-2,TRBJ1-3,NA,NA,CASSARSGNTIYF,TGTGCCAGCTCTGCGAGATCTGGAAACACCATATATTTT
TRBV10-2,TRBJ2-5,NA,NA,CASSEPEPDQETQYF,TGCGCCAGCAGTGAGCCCGAGCCGGACCAAGAGACCCAGTACTTC
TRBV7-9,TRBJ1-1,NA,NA,CASGESGGLMNTEAFF,TGTGCCAGCGGAGAATCCGGAGGACTGATGAACACTGAAGCTTTCTTT
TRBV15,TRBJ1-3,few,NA,CATSSGDSAGNTIYF,TGTGCCACCAGCAGCGGCGACAGCGCTGGAAACACCATATATTTT
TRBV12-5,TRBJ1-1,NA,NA,CASGPVLNTEAFF,TGTGCTAGTGGGCCAGTCCTGAACACTGAAGCTTTCTTT
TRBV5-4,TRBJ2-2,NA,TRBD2,CASSFGGVRTGELFF,TGTGCCAGCAGCTTCGGGGGGGTACGCACCGGGGAGCTGTTTTTT
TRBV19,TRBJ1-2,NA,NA,CASSAVQGGYGYTF,TGTGCCAGTAGTGCCGTTCAGGGAGGTTATGGCTACACCTTC
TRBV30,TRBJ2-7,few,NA,CAWSQVEQYF,TGTGCCTGGAGTCAGGTGGAGCAGTACTTC
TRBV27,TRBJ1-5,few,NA,CASSLGGVGEPQHF,TGTGCCAGCAGTTTAGGTGGGGTCGGGGAGCCCCAGCATTTT
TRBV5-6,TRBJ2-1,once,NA,CASSLSSSEQFF,TGTGCCAGCAGCTTGTCGTCCTCTGAGCAGTTCTTC
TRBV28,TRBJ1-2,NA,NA,CASRRTQQGLSNYGYTF,TGTGCCAGCAGGCGGACGCAGCAGGGGCTCTCTAACTATGGCTACACCTTC
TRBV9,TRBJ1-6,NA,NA,CASSPRDRSPLHF,TGTGCCAGCAGCCCCAGGGATAGGTCACCCCTCCACTTT
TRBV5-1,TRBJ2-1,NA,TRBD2,CASSLAAGGPASNEQFF,TGCGCCAGCAGCTTGGCCGCGGGAGGGCCCGCGTCTAATGAGCAGTTCTTC
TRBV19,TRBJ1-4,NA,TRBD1,CASSIGQGVAEKLFF,TGTGCCAGTAGTATCGGGCAGGGGGTAGCTGAAAAACTGTTTTTT